There are a few counts of the clone carrying this T cell receptor (beta chain). The antigen is unknown. Time point given: pre-sensitization, week 0. Treatment denoted: therapeutic diphenylcyclopropenone sensitization with weekly scalp DPC. Total RNA was extracted from unfractionated whole blood. TCRdb called the RACE reads again in MiXCR, with one record for every CDR3 protein. The table includes 85,000 to 130,000 distinct CDR3 sequences, less than 15% detected once. This entry comes from a study of human T cells and chemical hapten exposure. About the research overall: Readings were taken at 6 days from patch tests that had applied 0.01% DPC to the upper back. Study-wide results and limits: Once DPC sensitization occurred, TCRs above 1 in 1000 frequency showed no change.

This CDR3 has 14 amino acids. CDR1 and CDR2 (germline): MGHDK, SYGVNS. The V end lost 0 bases, the J end lost 7 bases, and 10 bases lay between the germline ends. This TCR was recovered from a woman between 50 and 59 years old with alopecia areata. Some clones in this sample may be carry-over from other donors' samples. The chain has TRBV25-1 and TRBJ2-1; D is unresolved. The sample here was whole blood, taken in connection with sensitization to the hapten diphenylcyclopropenone (DPC). For the CDR3, the DNA is TGTGCCAGCAGTGAATATAATGTGGGGAATGAGCAGTTCTTC. It codes for CASSEYNVGNEQFF.